The next 10 T cell receptor beta chains were all read from a single sample in a study of neoadjuvant nivolumab and ipilimumab in lung cancer. This table comes from immunoSEQ multiplex PCR, and its TCRdb copy is limited to in-frame clones, with some not included. The table shows about 1,500 clones, with approximately 80% occurring only once. This specimen was tumor tissue, taken before neoadjuvant nivolumab, alone or with ipilimumab. These receptors were collected from an adult with non-small cell lung cancer.

This clone has just one count. The chain links TRBV5-1 to TRBJ2-5; the D is unclear. Per the germline V gene, CDR1 is SGHRS and CDR2 is YFSETQ. V shed 0 bases and J shed 2 bases, with 11 bases lying between them. The CDR3 is 15 amino acids. The DNA for the CDR3 is TGCGCCAGCAGCTTGGTGGCGGATGGGCAAGAGACCCAGTACTTC. Translated, it gives CASSLVADGQETQYF. Full variable domain (rest looked up from reference TRBV5-1 and TRBJ2-5): KAGVTQTPRYLIKTRGQQVTLSCSPISGHRSVSWYQQTPGQGLQFLFEYFSETQRNKGNFPGRFSGRQFSNSRSEMNVSTLELGDSALYLCASSLVADGQETQYFGPGTRLLVL.

The rearrangement links TRBV7-9 to TRBJ2-1, with 9 bases aligning to TRBD2. CDR3 size: 15 residues. Germline assignment: CDR1 SEHNR and CDR2 FQNEAQ (reference sequence). Trimming removed 2 bases from V and 7 bases from J; junction bases left unmatched: 6. The CDR3 DNA reads TGTGCCAGCAGCTTACGGCGGGAGGGCGTGAATGAGCAGTTCTTC. Its translation is CASSLRREGVNEQFF.

This chain uses TRBV19 with TRBJ2-1; D is perhaps TRBD1 (6 bases). CDR1 and CDR2 (germline): LNHDA, SQIVND (reference sequence). Trimming left V 9 bases short and J 2 bases short, with 11 bases between. The CDR3 covers 13 residues. CDR3 loop: CASRDTAYNEQFF. In nucleotides, the CDR3 is TGTGCCAGCCGGGACACAGCCTACAATGAGCAGTTCTTC.

This sequence joins TRBV5-1 and TRBJ2-2; D uncertain. Germline loops: CDR1 SGHRS, CDR2 YFSETQ. The CDR3 is made up of 13 amino acids. Trimming removed 5 bases at V and 6 bases at J, with 11 bases between. CDR3 coding DNA: TGCGCCAGCAGAATTACTACCCCCGGGGAGCTGTTTTTT. Encoded protein: CASRITTPGELFF.

In this sample, this clone turned up a few times. The chain recombines TRBV6-1 with TRBJ2-7; D may correspond to TRBD1 or TRBD2 (5 bases each). V was trimmed by 6 bases and J by 13 bases, leaving 13 bases between them. Germline CDR1 is MNHNS and CDR2 is SASEGT. The CDR3 sequence is 10 residues long. The CDR3, as DNA: TGTGCCAGCAGCCCAGGGAGTTTATACTTC. Translation: CASSPGSLYF.

The V gene is TRBV5-4, the J gene TRBJ2-6; maybe TRBD2 (6 bases). Germline V CDR1 and CDR2: SGHNT, YYREEE (reference sequence). V shed 0 bases and J shed 3 bases, with 10 bases lying between them. The CDR3 covers 16 residues. The CDR3 DNA reads TGTGCCAGCAGCTTGGTTAGCGGACGTGGGGCCAACGTCCTGACTTTC. Its protein is CASSLVSGRGANVLTF.

This clone was observed a few times. The genes are TRBV7-9 and TRBJ2-7, with a tentative D call TRBD1 (6 bases). The germline V gene has CDR1 SEHNR and CDR2 FQNEAQ (reference sequence). The CDR3 runs to 13 residues. V gave up 0 bases and J gave up 6 bases, with 9 bases separating them. As DNA, the CDR3 is TGTGCCAGCAGCTTAGCGGGGGCGGGCGAGCAGTACTTC. Protein product: CASSLAGAGEQYF.

The chain combines TRBV14 with TRBJ2-7; D perhaps matches TRBD2 (5 bases). Trimming cost V 1 base and J 0 bases, with 10 bases left between them. CDR1 is SGHDN and CDR2 is FVKESK in the germline V gene. The CDR3 sequence is 15 residues long. The CDR3 DNA is TGTGCCAGCAGCCAAGTTAGCGCGAGCTCCTACGAGCAGTACTTC. Amino acids: CASSQVSASSYEQYF.

The chain links TRBV18 to TRBJ1-1; D remains ambiguous. The length of the CDR3 is 13 residues. Germline loops: CDR1 KGHSH, CDR2 LQKENI. Between the trimmed V and J ends, which lost 4 bases and 0 bases, there was a span of 6 bases. CDR3 in amino acids: CASSLDLNTEAFF. For the CDR3, the DNA is TGTGCCAGCTCACTCGACTTGAACACTGAAGCTTTCTTT.

The chain is built from TRBV11-3 and TRBJ2-2, with 15 bases lining up with TRBD2. Germline assignment: CDR1 SGHNT and CDR2 YENEEA. The CDR3 runs 17 residues. The V and J ends lost 3 bases and 6 bases, in that order; junction bases with no gene match: 5. DNA of the CDR3: TGTGCCAGCAGCTTCGGACTAGCGGGAGGGCGGGCCGGGGAGCTGTTTTTT. Its translation is CASSFGLAGGRAGELFF.